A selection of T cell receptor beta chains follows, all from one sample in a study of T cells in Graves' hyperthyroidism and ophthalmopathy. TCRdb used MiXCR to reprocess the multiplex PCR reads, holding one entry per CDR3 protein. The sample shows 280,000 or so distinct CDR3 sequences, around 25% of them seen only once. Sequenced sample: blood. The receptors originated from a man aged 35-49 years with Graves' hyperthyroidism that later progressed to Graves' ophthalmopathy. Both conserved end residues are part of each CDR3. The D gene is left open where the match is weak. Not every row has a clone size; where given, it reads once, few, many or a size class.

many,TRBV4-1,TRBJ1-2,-,TGCGCCAGCAGCCAAGATCGTTCTGGACGGTACTATGGCTACACCTTC,CASSQDRSGRYYGYTF
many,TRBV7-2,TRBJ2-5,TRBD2,TGTGCCAGCAGCTCGGGTAGCGGGAGTGAGACCCAGTACTTC,CASSSGSGSETQYF
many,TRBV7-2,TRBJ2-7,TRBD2,TGTGCCAGCAGCGCCACCGGGACTAGCTCTGGCGAGCAGTACTTC,CASSATGTSSGEQYF
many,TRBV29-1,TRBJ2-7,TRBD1,TGCAGCGGCGCGGGACAGGGCTACGAGCAGTACTTC,CSGAGQGYEQYF
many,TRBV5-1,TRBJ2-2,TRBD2,TGCGCCAGCAGCTTGACTAGCGGGAGTACCGGGGAGCTGTTTTTT,CASSLTSGSTGELFF
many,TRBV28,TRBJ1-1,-,TGTGCCAGCAGTGGTGGAGAAGCTTTCTTT,CASSGGEAFF
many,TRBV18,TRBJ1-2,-,TGTGCCAGCTCACCATCCCCTCAACCTTATGGCTACACCTTC,CASSPSPQPYGYTF
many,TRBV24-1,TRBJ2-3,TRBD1,TGTGCCACCAGTGAGACGGGACAGGCAGATACGCAGTATTTT,CATSETGQADTQYF
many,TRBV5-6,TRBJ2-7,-,TGTGCCAGCAGCTTGGGAGGGAGCGGACTCTACGAGCAGTACTTC,CASSLGGSGLYEQYF
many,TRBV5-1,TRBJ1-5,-,TGCGCCAGCAGCCCCCGCCTCGGACTGTCAAGCAATCAGCCCCAGCATTTT,CASSPRLGLSSNQPQHF
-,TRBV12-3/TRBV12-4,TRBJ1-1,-,TGTGCCAGCAGACCCACGGGGGGACGGAACACTGAAGCTTTCTTT,CASRPTGGRNTEAFF
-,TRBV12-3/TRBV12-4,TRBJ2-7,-,TGTGCCAGCAGTTGGGCGGGCCCCGACTACGAGCAGTACTTC,CASSWAGPDYEQYF
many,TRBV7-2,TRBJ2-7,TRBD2,TGTGCCAGCAGCTCGCGAGCGGGAGGGGGTTACGAGCAGTACTTC,CASSSRAGGGYEQYF
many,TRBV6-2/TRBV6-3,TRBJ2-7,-,TGTGCCAGCAGTGCGGTAGACATAGACTACGAGCAGTACTTC,CASSAVDIDYEQYF
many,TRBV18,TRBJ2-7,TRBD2,TGTGCCAGCTCACCCGAGTACCGGACTAGCGCCTACGAGCAGTACTTC,CASSPEYRTSAYEQYF
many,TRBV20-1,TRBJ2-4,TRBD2,TGCAGTGCTACATCTAGCGGGAGAGGGGACATTCAGTACTTC,CSATSSGRGDIQYF
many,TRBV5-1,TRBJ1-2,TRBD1,TGCGCCAGCAGCTTGGCCGGGGACAGGGTGTATGGCTACACCTTC,CASSLAGDRVYGYTF
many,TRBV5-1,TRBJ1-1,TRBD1,TGCGCCAGCAGCTTGGAGGCGGGACAGAGATACACTGAAGCTTTCTTT,CASSLEAGQRYTEAFF
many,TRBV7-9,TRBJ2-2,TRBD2,TGTGCCAGCAGCCCCGCTAGCGGGAGTCCCGGGGAGCTGTTTTTT,CASSPASGSPGELFF
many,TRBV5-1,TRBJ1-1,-,TGCGCCAGCAGCTTGACAGGGACCAGGACCTCGAACACTGAAGCTTTCTTT,CASSLTGTRTSNTEAFF